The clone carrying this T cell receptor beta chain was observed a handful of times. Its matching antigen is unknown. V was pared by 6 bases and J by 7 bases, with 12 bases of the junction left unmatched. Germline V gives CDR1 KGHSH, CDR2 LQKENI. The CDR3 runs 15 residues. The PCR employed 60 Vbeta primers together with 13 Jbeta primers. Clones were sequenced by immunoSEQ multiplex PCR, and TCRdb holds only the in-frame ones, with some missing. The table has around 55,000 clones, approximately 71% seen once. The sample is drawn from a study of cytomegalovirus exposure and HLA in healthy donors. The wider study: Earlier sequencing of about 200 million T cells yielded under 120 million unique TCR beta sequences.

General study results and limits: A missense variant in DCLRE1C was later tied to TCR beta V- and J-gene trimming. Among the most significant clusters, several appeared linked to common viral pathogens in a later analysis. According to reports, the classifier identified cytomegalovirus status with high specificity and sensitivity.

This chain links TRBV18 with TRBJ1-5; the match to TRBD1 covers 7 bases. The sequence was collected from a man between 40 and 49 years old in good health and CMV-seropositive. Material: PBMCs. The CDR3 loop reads CASSLDRDAGQPQHF. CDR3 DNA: TGTGCCAGCTCTCTTGACAGGGATGCAGGGCAGCCCCAGCATTTT.